This T cell receptor beta chain was profiled in a study of cytomegalovirus exposure and HLA in healthy donors (TCRdb year 2017). About the study as a whole: According to an earlier analysis of a few hundred of the donors, about 179 million T cells yielded 100 million or so unique TCR beta sequences and around 300 Gb of sequence data. Approximately 300 gigabases of sequencing data and about 92 million unique TCR sequences made up an early release that covered several hundred HLA-typed donors. Of the 350 to 400 genotyped donors, over 65% fell in the genetic ancestry cluster associated with self-reported Caucasian donors. The study aimed to test whether cataloging public T cell receptors could reveal signatures of past pathogen exposure. The study used immunosequencing to profile the T cell repertoires of approximately 630 subjects and linked those repertoires to cytomegalovirus serostatus. Besides the first cohort of approximately 710 subjects, a separate validation cohort made up of 90 to 150 different subjects was used. To predict cytomegalovirus infection status, the study combined high-throughput TCR immunosequencing, statistical association of individual TCRs with disease status, and machine learning. A later analysis re-examined previously published TCR beta repertoires from 500 to 700 donors and added high-resolution HLA genotyping to investigate patterns of TCR occurrence. Rather than using new phenotypic data, the later analysis identified candidate immune exposures from TCR beta sequences and from how often those sequences occurred across donors. To decide whether each TCR beta V gene segment behaved as functional or pseudogenic, an earlier analysis of nearly 600 of the donors relied on high-throughput TCR beta sequencing. Alongside the repertoire data, information on donor age, sex, ethnicity and CMV serostatus was compiled. A later genetic analysis took genome-wide SNP genotypes for about 55% of the 666 donors and used that subset as a discovery cohort. All discovery cohort repertoires had been generated on a single sequencing platform. HLA typing included class I and class II loci at four-digit resolution. Typing coverage differed by locus: A, B, C, DRB1 and DQB1 were typed in roughly 629-640 donors, DQA1 in approximately 520, DPA1 in 600 to 610, and DPB1 in just under 480. Roughly 5 DR-DQ haplotypes were handled as single units for association and clustering because linkage in the cohort was strong. On average, around 240,000 unique TCR beta nucleotide sequences were sequenced per donor among fewer than 500 genotyped donors of the cohort, with roughly 18% of those sequences being non-productive.

Findings and caveats that apply to the study as a whole: In vitro tests confirmed that three of the cytomegalovirus-associated TCR beta chains recognize cytomegalovirus antigens. The cohort was sequenced for TCR beta chains only, and without alpha or paired-chain data the features that could be detected were limited. Linkage disequilibrium might explain the correlated functional status among segregating V segments, but an unknown experimental factor could not be excluded. In a later analysis, 16,951 TCR beta sequences were associated with specific HLA alleles at a false discovery rate of 0.05. HLA typing was unavailable for some donors at each locus, so association tests used only the typed subset. A later analysis reported that several top co-occurrence clusters appeared linked to parvovirus B19, influenza, CMV and Epstein-Barr virus. Because the 87-base-pair reads could not distinguish some IMGT-functional V segments, including TRBV6-2 and TRBV6-3, those segments were excluded. A later analysis found that HLA-associated TCR beta chains were more clonally expanded and had lower generation probabilities than equally common non-associated chains. A further reported finding was that TCR beta sequences accurately predicted the HLA-A and HLA-B alleles for most subjects in the first cohort. The authors suggested that the approach could potentially be generalized to other disease states and immunological phenotypes. Most TCR sequences were observed very rarely across donors, whereas some public TCRs were present in many individuals. Sequencing depth was assumed to be roughly uniform across donors in the presence/absence analyses, though that assumption may not hold. In a later analysis, the rate of TCR association differed among HLA loci, with DRB1 alleles having the most associated TCRs and HLA-C alleles having the fewest. A cluster of highly shared sequence variants was judged likely to represent a technical artifact of the sequencing pipeline. In a later analysis, most CMV-associated TCR beta chains were found to appear HLA-restricted, with HLA associations seemingly driven largely by CMV exposure. When HLA alleles, especially DR and DQ, strongly co-occurred, TCR associations were difficult to assign to individual alleles. Broadly in line with IMGT annotations, most TCR beta V segments showed up in productive rearrangements about 90% or about 30% of the time in an earlier analysis of approximately 600 of the donors. The classifier was reported to diagnose cytomegalovirus status with high specificity and sensitivity in both the original cohort and the validation cohort. The study listed 150 to 200 TCR beta chains as associated with cytomegalovirus. The only immune exposure information available for the cohort was CMV serostatus. In a later genetic analysis, fewer N-insertions in productive TCRs were reported among donors in an Asian-associated ancestry cluster than the roughly 640-donor mean. Because counts were too low, fewer than 20 rarely observed V segments, including chromosome 9 orphons, were excluded from the earlier analysis of 587 of the donors. In a later genetic analysis, a missense DCLRE1C variant was associated with V-gene and J-gene trimming of TCR beta chains, and the association was replicated in an independent cohort.

As concerns this clone: This clone's antigen is unknown. No much larger clone exists at a distance of one base, and base qualities are not known.

The cohort consisted of more than 650 healthy bone marrow donors. All cohort members were sampled while nominally healthy, although unrecorded immune exposures were likely present. The donor tested CMV seropositive and was one of the 289 seropositive cohort members. Each donor provided a peripheral blood sample, and peripheral blood mononuclear cells were used for TCR beta sequencing. The Qiagen DNeasy Blood Extraction Kit was used to extract genomic DNA from the blood cell samples. Libraries came from the immunoSEQ multiplex PCR assay. The multiplex PCR relied on a mix of 60 forward primers for TCR Vbeta segments and 13 reverse primers for TCR Jbeta segments. The CDR3 region of rearranged TCR beta genes was amplified from genomic DNA with a multiplex PCR assay. The Illumina HiSeq System was used to sequence the amplified TCR beta libraries as 87-base-pair reads. The source study handled its data this way. In a later analysis, roughly 80 million unique TCR beta chains were counted across the roughly 670 repertoires, and approximately 11 million of these chains were shared by at least two donors. Raw reads were error-corrected and collapsed into unique sequences by a nearest-neighbor algorithm in which closely related sequences were merged to remove PCR and sequencing errors. To assign V, D and J gene segments, CDR3 sequences were aligned to IMGT reference sequences. For a sequence to be retained, a match of at least six nucleotides to both a V gene segment and a J gene segment was required. Rearrangements were called productive when the CDR3 lacked stop codons and stayed in frame with V and J; all others were non-productive. Following IMGT convention, CDR3 was defined as the stretch from the second conserved V-encoded cysteine to the conserved J-encoded phenylalanine. The earlier analysis of about 610 of the donors excluded any sequence lacking an unambiguous match to a single V gene segment. In an earlier analysis of several hundred of the donors, V segments were called functional above 56.7% productive rearrangements and were called segregating when the between-donor standard deviation exceeded 5%. A statistical classification framework was built for diagnosing cytomegalovirus status from the catalog of TCR beta chain sequences. In a later analysis, TCR nucleotide sequences were compared against IMGT/GENE-DB human TR gene sequences so that V and J genes could be assigned. A later analysis assigned CDR3 sequences and most-parsimonious VDJ recombination scenarios with the TCRdist pipeline. In a later analysis, each TCR beta chain was defined by its CDR3 amino acid sequence together with its V-gene family, and reads lacking a unique V-gene family were excluded. To address suspected cross-contamination and a sequencing artifact, a later analysis removed 450 to 700 highly shared, low-generation-probability nucleotide sequences. For each public chain, a later analysis derived a clonal expansion index from normalized ranks of inferred template counts within each repertoire. Generation probabilities in a later analysis came from a VDJ recombination model fitted to out-of-frame rearrangements, and those results were checked against IGoR. In a later analysis, TCR-TCR, TCR-HLA and TCR-CMV co-occurrence was scored with hypergeometric tests, and a repertoire-size bias correction was applied to TCR pairs. False discovery rates were estimated in a later analysis by permuting HLA or CMV assignments 20 times. A later analysis grouped co-occurring TCRs with DBSCAN, adding TCRdist sequence similarity when clustering within HLA-allele-positive subsets. For co-occurrence clustering, repertoires with fewer than 30,000 or more than 120,000 public chains were excluded, along with about five repertoires with anomalous nucleotide sharing. TCRdb re-hosts the immuneACCESS table, in-frame sequences only. Its copies lack some clones; in the studies checked, an unresolved V gene accounts for under half of them, and the cause for the rest is not known. V, J and clone size were drawn from that table, and D and trimming were deduced from the DNA. This sample is represented by about 130,000 clones; 77% of them were singletons. The top ten hold roughly 13% of the sample.

Inclusive of the bounding cysteine and phenylalanine, the CDR3 is 16 residues long. Only the CDR3 DNA stays, 48 bases, in frame from base 1. Looking up the germline V gene (reference sequence) yields CDR1 SEHNR and CDR2 FQNEAQ. Trimming at the junction amounts to 6 bases on V and 5 bases on J, and the germline ends lie 22 bases apart. The sequence was obtained from a woman aged 40 to 50 in good health and CMV-seropositive. The V gene is TRBV7-9 and the J gene is TRBJ2-5, with no confident D gene call. The sequenced material came from PBMCs. In nucleotide form, the sequence is TGTGCCAGCAGTCCAACCCGGTTGCGCGTGTGGGAGACCCAGTACTTC. The encoded protein is CASSPTRLRVWETQYF.